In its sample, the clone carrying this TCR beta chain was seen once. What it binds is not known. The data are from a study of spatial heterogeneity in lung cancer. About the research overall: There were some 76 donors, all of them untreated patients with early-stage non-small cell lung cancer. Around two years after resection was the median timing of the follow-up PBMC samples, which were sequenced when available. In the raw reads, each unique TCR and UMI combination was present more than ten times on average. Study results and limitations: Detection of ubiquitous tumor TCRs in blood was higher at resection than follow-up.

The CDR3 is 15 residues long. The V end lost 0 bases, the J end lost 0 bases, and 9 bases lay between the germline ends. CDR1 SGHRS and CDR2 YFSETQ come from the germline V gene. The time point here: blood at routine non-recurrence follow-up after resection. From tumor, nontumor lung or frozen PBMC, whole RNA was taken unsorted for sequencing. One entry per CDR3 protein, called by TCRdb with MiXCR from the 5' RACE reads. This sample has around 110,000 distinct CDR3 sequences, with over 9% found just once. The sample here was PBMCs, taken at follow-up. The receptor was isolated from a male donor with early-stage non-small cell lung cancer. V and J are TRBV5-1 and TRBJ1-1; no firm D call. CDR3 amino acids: CASSLDGVMNTEAFF. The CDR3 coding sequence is TGCGCCAGCAGCTTGGATGGAGTCATGAACACTGAAGCTTTCTTT.